There are many counts of the clone carrying this T cell receptor (beta chain). Its antigen is undetermined. The data were obtained in a study of neurological immune-mediated disorders. Study findings and constraints: The multiple sclerosis repertoire cluster was associated with no clinical or MRI feature. According to phylogenetic grouping, one related-CDR3 cluster, a possible signature, contained the repertoires of 18 of 34 multiple sclerosis patients. Whereas HTLV-1-associated myelopathy showed the most TCR clonal expansion, multiple sclerosis showed the least, with levels below those of healthy controls.

Germline assignment: CDR1 SEHNR and CDR2 FQNEAQ (reference sequence). This CDR3 is built from 11 residues. The V and J ends lost 6 bases and 8 bases respectively, with 10 bases between them. TCRdb ran MiXCR on the 5' RACE reads and lists one entry per CDR3 protein. This table has 55,000 to 80,000 distinct CDR3 sequences, roughly 4.8% appearing once. This receptor was taken from a woman aged 50 to 60 with multiple sclerosis. V gene TRBV7-9 combines with J gene TRBJ1-1; TRBD1 might be the D (5 bases). The sample taken for sequencing was PBMCs. CDR3 DNA sequence: TGTGCCAGCAGGGCAGACAGAGAAGCTTTCTTT. Residues: CASRADREAFF.